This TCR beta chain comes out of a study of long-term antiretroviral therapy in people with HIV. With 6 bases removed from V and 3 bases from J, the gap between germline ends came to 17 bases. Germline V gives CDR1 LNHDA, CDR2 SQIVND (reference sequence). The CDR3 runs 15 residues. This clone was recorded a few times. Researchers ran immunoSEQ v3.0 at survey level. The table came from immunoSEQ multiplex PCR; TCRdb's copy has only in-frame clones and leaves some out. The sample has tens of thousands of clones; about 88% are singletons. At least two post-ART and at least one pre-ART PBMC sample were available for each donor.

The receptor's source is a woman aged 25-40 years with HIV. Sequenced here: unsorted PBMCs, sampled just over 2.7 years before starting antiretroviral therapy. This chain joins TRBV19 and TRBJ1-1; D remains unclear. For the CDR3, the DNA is TGTGCCAGTAGGGTGGGCCGACTCCGGGACACTGAAGCTTTCTTT. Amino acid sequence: CASRVGRLRDTEAFF. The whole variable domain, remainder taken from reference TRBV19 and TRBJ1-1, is DGGITQSPKYLFRKEGQNVTLSCEQNLNHDAMYWYRQDPGQGLRLIYYSQIVNDFQKGDIAEGYSVSREKKESFPLTVTSAQKNPTAFYLCASRVGRLRDTEAFFGQGTRLTVV.